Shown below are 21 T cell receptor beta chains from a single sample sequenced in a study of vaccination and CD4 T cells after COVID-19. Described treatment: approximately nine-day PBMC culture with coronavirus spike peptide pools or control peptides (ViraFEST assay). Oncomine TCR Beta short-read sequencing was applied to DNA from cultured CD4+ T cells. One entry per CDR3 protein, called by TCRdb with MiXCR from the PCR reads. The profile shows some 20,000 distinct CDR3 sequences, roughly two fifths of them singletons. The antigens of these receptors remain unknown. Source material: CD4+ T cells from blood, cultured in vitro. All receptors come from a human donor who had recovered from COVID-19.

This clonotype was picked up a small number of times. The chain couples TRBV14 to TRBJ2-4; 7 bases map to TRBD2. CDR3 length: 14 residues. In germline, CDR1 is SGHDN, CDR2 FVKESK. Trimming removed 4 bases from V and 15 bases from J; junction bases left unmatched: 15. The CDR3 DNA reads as TGTGCCAGCAGCCTCAATCCGCGCGGGGGTAAGCGGTACTTC. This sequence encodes CASSLNPRGGKRYF.

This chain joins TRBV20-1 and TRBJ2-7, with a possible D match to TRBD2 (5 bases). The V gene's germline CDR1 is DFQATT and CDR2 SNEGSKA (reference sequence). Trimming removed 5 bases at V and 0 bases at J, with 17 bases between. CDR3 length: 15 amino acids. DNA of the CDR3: TGCAGTGCTGTCCCCGCAAGCGGAAGCTCCTACGAGCAGTACTTC. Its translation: CSAVPASGSSYEQYF.

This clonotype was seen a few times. CDR3 sequence (DNA): TGTGCCAGCACCAAGGGACTAGCGGGGGGCCTTGCTAAGACCCAGTACTTC. Protein: CASTKGLAGGLAKTQYF. This sequence joins TRBV2 and TRBJ2-5, with 15 bases lining up with TRBD2. Per germline, CDR1 SNHLY and CDR2 FYNNEI. After removal of 7 bases from V and 6 bases from J, the junction contained 12 bases not matched to a gene. The CDR3 totals 17 residues.

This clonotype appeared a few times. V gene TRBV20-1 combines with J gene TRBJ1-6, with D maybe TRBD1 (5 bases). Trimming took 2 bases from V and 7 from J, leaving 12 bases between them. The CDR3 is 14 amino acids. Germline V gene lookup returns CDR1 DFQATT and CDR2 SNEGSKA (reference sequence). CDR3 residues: CSARRRDLNSPLHF. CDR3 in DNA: TGCAGTGCTAGAAGGCGGGACTTGAATTCACCCCTCCACTTT.

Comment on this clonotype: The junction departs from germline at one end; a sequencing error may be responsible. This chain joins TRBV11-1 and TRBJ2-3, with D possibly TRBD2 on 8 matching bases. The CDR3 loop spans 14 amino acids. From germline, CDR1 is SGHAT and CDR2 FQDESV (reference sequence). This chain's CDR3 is CASSGGQSTDTQYF. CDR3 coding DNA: TGCGCCAGCAGCGGGGGACAGAGCACAGATACGCAGTATTTT.

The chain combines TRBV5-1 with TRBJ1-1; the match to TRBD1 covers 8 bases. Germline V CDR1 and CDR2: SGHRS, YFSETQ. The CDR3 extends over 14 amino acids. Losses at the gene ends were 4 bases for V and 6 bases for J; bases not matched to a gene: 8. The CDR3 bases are TGCGCCAGCAGCACTCGGACAGGGACGGCTGAAGCTTTCTTT. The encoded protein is CASSTRTGTAEAFF. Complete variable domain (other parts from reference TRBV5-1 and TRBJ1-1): KAGVTQTPRYLIKTRGQQVTLSCSPISGHRSVSWYQQTPGQGLQFLFEYFSETQRNKGNFPGRFSGRQFSNSRSEMNVSTLELGDSALYLCASSTRTGTAEAFFGQGTRLTVV.

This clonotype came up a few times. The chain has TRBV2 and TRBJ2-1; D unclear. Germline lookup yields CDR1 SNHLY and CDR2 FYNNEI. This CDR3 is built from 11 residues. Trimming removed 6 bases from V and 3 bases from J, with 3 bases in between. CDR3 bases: TGTGCCAGCAGCGACTACAATGAGCAGTTCTTC. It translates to CASSDYNEQFF.

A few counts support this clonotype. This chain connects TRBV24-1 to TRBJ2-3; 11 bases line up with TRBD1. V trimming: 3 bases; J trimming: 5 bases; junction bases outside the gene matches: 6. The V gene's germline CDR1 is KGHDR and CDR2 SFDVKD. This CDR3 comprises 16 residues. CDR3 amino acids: CATSDTRTGGLDTQYF. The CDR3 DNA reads TGTGCCACCAGTGATACCCGGACAGGGGGCTTAGATACGCAGTATTTT.

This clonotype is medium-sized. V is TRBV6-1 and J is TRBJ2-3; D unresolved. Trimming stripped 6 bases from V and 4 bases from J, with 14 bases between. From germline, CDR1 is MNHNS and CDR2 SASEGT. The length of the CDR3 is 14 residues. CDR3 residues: CASRPTGWSDTQYF. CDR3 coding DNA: TGTGCCAGCAGACCAACTGGATGGTCAGATACGCAGTATTTT.

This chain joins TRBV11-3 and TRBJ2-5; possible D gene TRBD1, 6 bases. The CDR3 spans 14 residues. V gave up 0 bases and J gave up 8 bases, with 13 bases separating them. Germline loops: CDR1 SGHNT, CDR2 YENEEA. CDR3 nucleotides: TGTGCCAGCAGCTTAGAGGACAGAACTTCAACCCAGTACTTC. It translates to CASSLEDRTSTQYF.

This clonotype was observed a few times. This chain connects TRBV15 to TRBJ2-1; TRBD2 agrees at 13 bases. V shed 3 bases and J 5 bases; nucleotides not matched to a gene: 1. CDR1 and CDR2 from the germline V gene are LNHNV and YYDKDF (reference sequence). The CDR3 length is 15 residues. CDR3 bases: TGTGCCACCAGCAGCGGGACTAGCGGGAACAATGAGCAGTTCTTC. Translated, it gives CATSSGTSGNNEQFF.

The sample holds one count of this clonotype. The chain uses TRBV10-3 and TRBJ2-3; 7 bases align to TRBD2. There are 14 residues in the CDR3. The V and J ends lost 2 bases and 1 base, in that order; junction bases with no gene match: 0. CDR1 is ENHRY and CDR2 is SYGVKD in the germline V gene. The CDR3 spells CAISEGRGTDTQYF. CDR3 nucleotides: TGTGCCATCAGTGAGGGGAGGGGCACAGATACGCAGTATTTT.

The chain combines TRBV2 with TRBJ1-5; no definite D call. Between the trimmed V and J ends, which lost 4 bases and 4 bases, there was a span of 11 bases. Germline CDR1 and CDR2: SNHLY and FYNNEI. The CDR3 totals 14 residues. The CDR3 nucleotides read TGTGCCAGCAGTGTAGGATGGGCGAATCAGCCCCAGCATTTT. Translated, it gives CASSVGWANQPQHF.

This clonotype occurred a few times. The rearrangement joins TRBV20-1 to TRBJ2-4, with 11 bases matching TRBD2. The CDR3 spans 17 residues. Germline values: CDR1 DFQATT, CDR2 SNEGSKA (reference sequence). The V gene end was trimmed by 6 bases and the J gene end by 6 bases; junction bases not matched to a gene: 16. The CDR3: CSARTSGYWRGGNIQYF. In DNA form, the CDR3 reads TGCAGTGCAAGGACTAGCGGGTACTGGAGGGGCGGAAACATTCAGTACTTC.

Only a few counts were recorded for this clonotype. This CDR3 reads CSASDPQRPGNTIYF. In DNA form, the CDR3 reads TGCAGTGCTTCAGACCCTCAACGGCCTGGAAACACCATATATTTT. The chain couples TRBV20-1 to TRBJ1-3; D is unresolved. This CDR3 region has 15 residues. The ends were cut back, 5 bases at V and 2 bases at J, with 16 bases in the middle. Germline V CDR1 and CDR2: DFQATT, SNEGSKA (reference sequence).

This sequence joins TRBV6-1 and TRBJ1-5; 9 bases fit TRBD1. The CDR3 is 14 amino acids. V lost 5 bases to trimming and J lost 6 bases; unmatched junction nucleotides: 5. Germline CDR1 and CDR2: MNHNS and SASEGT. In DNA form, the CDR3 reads TGTGCCAGCAGTACGGACAGGGGCGGTCAGCCCCAGCATTTT. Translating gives CASSTDRGGQPQHF.

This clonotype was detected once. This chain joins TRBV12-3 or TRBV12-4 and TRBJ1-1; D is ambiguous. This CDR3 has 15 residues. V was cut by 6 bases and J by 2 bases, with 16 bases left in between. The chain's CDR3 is CASSRTNAANTEAFF. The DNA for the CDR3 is TGTGCCAGCAGCAGGACTAACGCAGCTAACACTGAAGCTTTCTTT.

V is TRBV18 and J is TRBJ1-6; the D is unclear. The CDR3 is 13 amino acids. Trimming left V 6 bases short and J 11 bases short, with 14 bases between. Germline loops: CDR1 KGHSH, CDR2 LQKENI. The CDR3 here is CASSSDRFTPLHF. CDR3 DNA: TGTGCCAGCTCTTCAGACCGGTTTACACCCCTCCACTTT.

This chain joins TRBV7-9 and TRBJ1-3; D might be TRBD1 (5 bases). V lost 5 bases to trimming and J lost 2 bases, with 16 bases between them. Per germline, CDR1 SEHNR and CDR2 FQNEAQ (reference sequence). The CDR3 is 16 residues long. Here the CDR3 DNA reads TGTGCCAGCAGCGGAGGAATCAGGGCTGCTGGAAACACCATATATTTT. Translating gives CASSGGIRAAGNTIYF.

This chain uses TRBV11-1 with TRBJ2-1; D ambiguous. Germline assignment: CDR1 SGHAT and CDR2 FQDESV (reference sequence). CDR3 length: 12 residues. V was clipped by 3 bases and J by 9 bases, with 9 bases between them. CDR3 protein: CASSFKGTEQFF. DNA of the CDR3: TGTGCCAGCAGCTTCAAGGGAACTGAGCAGTTCTTC.

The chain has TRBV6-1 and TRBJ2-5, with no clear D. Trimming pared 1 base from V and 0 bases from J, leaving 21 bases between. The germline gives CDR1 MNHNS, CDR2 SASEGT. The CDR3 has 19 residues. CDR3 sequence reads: CASSEGVRVLRRHQETQYF. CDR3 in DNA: TGTGCCAGCAGTGAAGGGGTTAGGGTACTTCGCCGACACCAAGAGACCCAGTACTTC.